Sequencing of this TCR beta chain was carried out in a study of a mutant IDH1 vaccine in newly diagnosed glioma. The overall study: Scheduled for weeks 1, 3, 5, 7, 11, 15, 19 and 23, eight vaccinations were given to patients. Patients were pretreated with radiotherapy, temozolomide, or both, mostly both.

Trimming took 3 bases from V and 7 from J, leaving 12 bases between them. The CDR3 loop spans 14 amino acids. Germline assignment: CDR1 SGHAT and CDR2 FQNNGV. A word on this clone: As yet, its antigen is unknown.

The time point: week 5, during vaccination. Doses of 300 ug of mutant IDH1 20-mer peptide were given with topical imiquimod. Using immunoSEQ multiplex PCR, the repertoire was profiled, and TCRdb retains in-frame clones only, with some absent. The sample lists more than 40,000 clones, about three quarters seen once, with around 1.8% in the top ten. The starting material was PBMCs, obtained from a glioma patient whose treatment included an IDH1 peptide vaccine. V and J are TRBV11-2 and TRBJ1-4; D is perhaps TRBD1 (5 bases). This sequence was found in a woman in her forties with glioma. CDR3 DNA: TGTGCCAGCAGCTTGGGCAGGAGGGGTGAAAAACTGTTTTTT. Its protein product is CASSLGRRGEKLFF.